A selection of T cell receptor beta chains follows, all from one sample in a study of T cells in Graves' hyperthyroidism and ophthalmopathy. TCRdb itself ran the multiplex PCR reads through MiXCR, one entry per CDR3 protein. The sample has nearly 750,000 distinct CDR3 sequences; over 35% are singletons. The sequenced sample consisted of blood. Every receptor here comes from a woman aged 40 to 49 with Graves' hyperthyroidism. The CDR3 runs from the conserved cysteine through the conserved F or W. The D gene is left open where the match is weak. Size values are once, few and many counts, or a class for expanded clones, and some rows have none.

clone size,CDR3 length,V gene,J gene,D gene,CDR3 DNA,CDR3 protein
few,13,TRBV12-3/TRBV12-4,TRBJ2-7,-,TGTGCCAGGAGGGGCAGAGCGGACGAAGAGCAGTACTTC,CARRGRADEEQYF
few,14,TRBV20-1,TRBJ1-1,-,TGCAGTGCTAGAGTCCAGGGATCGGACACTGAAGCTTTCTTT,CSARVQGSDTEAFF
-,14,TRBV29-1,TRBJ1-2,-,TGCAGCGTTGCCCCCGGACTCAACTTGGGTGGCTACACCTTC,CSVAPGLNLGGYTF
many,15,TRBV19,TRBJ1-4,-,TGTGCCAGTAGTACCCACAGGCTTCGAGGTGAAAAACTGTTTTTT,CASSTHRLRGEKLFF
many,14,TRBV7-3,TRBJ2-7,TRBD1,TGTGCCAGCAGCATAGACAGGGGGCCATACGAGCAGTACTTC,CASSIDRGPYEQYF
few,17,TRBV4-3,TRBJ2-6,TRBD2,TGCGCCAGCAGCCAAGAACTAGCGGGAGCTGGGGCCAACGTCCTGACTTTC,CASSQELAGAGANVLTF
-,14,TRBV7-2,TRBJ2-2,-,TGTGCCAGCAGCTTAGCGGGGAGCTACAATGAGCAGTTTTTT,CASSLAGSYNEQFF
-,16,TRBV19,TRBJ1-1,-,TGTGCCAGTAGTATAGGTCCAGGGGAGAGGAACGCTGAAGCTTTCTTT,CASSIGPGERNAEAFF
few,15,TRBV11-3,TRBJ1-4,TRBD1,TGTGCCAGCAGCTCGTTGGACAGGGGCGGGGAAAAACTGTTTTTT,CASSSLDRGGEKLFF
-,15,TRBV10-3,TRBJ2-6,TRBD1,TGTGCCTTTAGGGGGACAGGGTCTGGGGCCAACGTCCTGACTTTC,CAFRGTGSGANVLTF
many,13,TRBV7-2,TRBJ2-7,TRBD1,TGTGCCAGCAGCCCGGACAGGGTCTACGAGCAGTACTTC,CASSPDRVYEQYF
-,17,TRBV7-9,TRBJ2-6,-,TGTGCCAGCAAGCTTAGTCCCCCAGGAACCGGGGCCAACGTCCTGACTTTC,CASKLSPPGTGANVLTF
-,13,TRBV20-1,TRBJ1-1,-,TGCAGTGCTAGTTTTGGGGGGATGGGTGAAGCTTTCTTT,CSASFGGMGEAFF
-,13,TRBV4-2,TRBJ1-4,-,TGTGCCAGCAGCCAAGAAGGAACCTGGGAACTGTTTTTT,CASSQEGTWELFF
many,14,TRBV7-9,TRBJ2-7,-,TGTGCCAGCAGCCCAAGGGGGTTAGACTACGAGCAGTACTTC,CASSPRGLDYEQYF
-,16,TRBV24-1,TRBJ2-7,TRBD1,TGTGCCATCAGTGACGGACAGGATAAAGCGTACTACGAGCAGTACTTC,CAISDGQDKAYYEQYF
-,13,TRBV25-1,TRBJ1-1,-,TGTGCCAGCATTAGGGGGGAGAACACTGAAGCTTTCTTT,CASIRGENTEAFF
-,13,TRBV12-3/TRBV12-4,TRBJ2-2,-,TGTGCCAGCGGTCCTTGGGGCACCGGGGAGCTGTTTTTT,CASGPWGTGELFF
once,15,TRBV7-2,TRBJ1-2,TRBD1,TGTACCAGCAGCTCACGACGACAGGGTCCGGATGGCTACACCTTC,CTSSSRRQGPDGYTF
-,15,TRBV6-5,TRBJ2-7,TRBD1,TGTGCCAGCAGTTACGAGTTCCGGGACAGCTACGAGCAGTACTTC,CASSYEFRDSYEQYF